The next 5 T cell receptor beta chains were all read from a single sample in a study of T cell responses to AZD1222 COVID-19 vaccine. Clones were read by immunoSEQ multiplex PCR, and TCRdb kept only the in-frame ones, dropping some. The table shows some 100,000 clones, with approximately 90% occurring only once. The material was peripheral blood, obtained on day 0 of AZD1222 vaccination. These receptors were obtained from an adult in good health.

This chain connects TRBV27 to TRBJ2-2; TRBD1 aligns across 7 bases. Germline V gene lookup returns CDR1 MNHEY and CDR2 SMNVEV (reference sequence). V lost 5 bases and J lost 0; bases outside the gene matches: 9. CDR3 length equals 17 residues. CDR3 DNA: TGTGCCAGCAGTATAGTCTTCGGGACAGCGAACACCGGGGAGCTGTTTTTT. Translated: CASSIVFGTANTGELFF.

The rearrangement joins TRBV3-1 (or the pseudogene TRBV3-2) to TRBJ1-2, with a tentative D call TRBD1 (5 bases). This CDR3 contains 15 residues. Germline V CDR1 and CDR2: LGHDT, YNNKEL (reference sequence). V lost 3 bases to trimming and J lost 4 bases, with 15 bases between them. Here the CDR3 reads CASSHVGGSSYGYTF. In DNA form, the CDR3 reads TGTGCCAGCAGCCATGTGGGGGGGTCGAGCTATGGCTACACCTTC.

The genes are TRBV6-5 and TRBJ2-7; 7 bases are a match to TRBD2. CDR3 length: 15 amino acids. After removal of 6 bases from V and 0 bases from J, the junction contained 8 bases not matched to a gene. The V gene's germline CDR1 is MNHEY and CDR2 SVGAGI. The CDR3 nucleotides read TGTGCCAGCAGCGCCTGGCGGGAGAGCTCCTACGAGCAGTACTTC. It encodes CASSAWRESSYEQYF.

In this sample, this clone turned up a few times. This chain links TRBV24-1 with TRBJ1-3, with no clear D. Trimming took 5 bases from V and 3 from J, leaving 4 bases between them. CDR1 is KGHDR, CDR2 SFDVKD, per germline. The CDR3 is 12 amino acids. The CDR3: CATSGSGNTIYF. The DNA for the CDR3 is TGTGCCACCAGTGGGAGTGGAAACACCATATATTTT.

The genes are TRBV9 and TRBJ1-3, with D unclear. Per germline, CDR1 SGDLS and CDR2 YYNGEE. The CDR3 length is 16 residues. V gave up 3 bases and J gave up 0 bases, with 13 bases separating them. In DNA form, the CDR3 reads TGTGCCAGCAGCGCACTAGATATCGTCTCTGGAAACACCATATATTTT. Translating gives CASSALDIVSGNTIYF.